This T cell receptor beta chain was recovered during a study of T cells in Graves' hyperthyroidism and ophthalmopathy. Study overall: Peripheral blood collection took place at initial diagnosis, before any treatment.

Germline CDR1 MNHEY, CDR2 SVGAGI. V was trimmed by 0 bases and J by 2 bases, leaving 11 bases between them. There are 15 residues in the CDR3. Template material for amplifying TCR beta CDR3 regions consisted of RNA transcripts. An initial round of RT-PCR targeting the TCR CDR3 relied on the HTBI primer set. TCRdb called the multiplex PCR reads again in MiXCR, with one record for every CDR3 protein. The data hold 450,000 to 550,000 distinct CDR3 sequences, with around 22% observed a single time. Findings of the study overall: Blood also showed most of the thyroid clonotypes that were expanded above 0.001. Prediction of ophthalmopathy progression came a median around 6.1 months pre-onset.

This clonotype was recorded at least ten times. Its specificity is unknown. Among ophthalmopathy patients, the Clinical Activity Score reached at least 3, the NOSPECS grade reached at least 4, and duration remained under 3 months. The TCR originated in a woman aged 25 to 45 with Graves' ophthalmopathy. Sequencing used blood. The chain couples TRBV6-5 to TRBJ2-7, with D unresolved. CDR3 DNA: TGTGCCAGCAGTTACTCGTCTGAAGTACCCTACGAGCAGTACTTC. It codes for CASSYSSEVPYEQYF.